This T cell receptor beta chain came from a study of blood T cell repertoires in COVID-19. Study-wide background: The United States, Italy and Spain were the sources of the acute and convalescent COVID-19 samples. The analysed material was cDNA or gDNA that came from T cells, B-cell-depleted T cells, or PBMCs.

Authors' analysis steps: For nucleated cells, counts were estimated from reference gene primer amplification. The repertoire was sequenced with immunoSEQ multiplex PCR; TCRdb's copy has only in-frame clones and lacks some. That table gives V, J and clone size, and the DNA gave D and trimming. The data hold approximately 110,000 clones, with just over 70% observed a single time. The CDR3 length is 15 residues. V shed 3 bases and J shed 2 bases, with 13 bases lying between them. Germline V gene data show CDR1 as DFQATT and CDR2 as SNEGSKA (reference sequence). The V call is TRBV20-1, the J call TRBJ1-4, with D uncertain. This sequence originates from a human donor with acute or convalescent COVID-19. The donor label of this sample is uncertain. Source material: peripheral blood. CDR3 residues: CSASTFQFTNEKLFF. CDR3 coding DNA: TGCAGTGCTAGTACGTTCCAGTTCACTAATGAAAAACTGTTTTTT.